The present T cell receptor (beta chain) was sequenced within a study of CD8 T cells in ankylosing spondylitis. The CDR3 totals 15 residues. Losses at the gene ends were 6 bases for V and 2 bases for J; bases not matched to a gene: 13. CDR1 SQVTM and CDR2 ANQGSEA come from the germline V gene. Study-level results: Reports say disease-linked clones showed up significantly more in matched ankylosing spondylitis synovial fluid. One TCR beta motif, made up of fewer than 10 highly homologous variants, appeared characteristic of ankylosing spondylitis blood. Reactive arthritis synovial fluid and blood previously showed some of these motif variants.

MiXCR, applied by TCRdb to the 5' RACE reads, yields one record per CDR3 protein. The top ten clones hold 0.51% of a sample with about 840,000 distinct CDR3 sequences, 12% of them seen once. Regarding this clonotype: Its antigen is unidentified.

The V and J genes are TRBV29-1 and TRBJ2-7, with 7 bases that match TRBD1. The origin of this receptor is a male donor with ankylosing spondylitis. Sequenced input: blood, either unsorted or a sorted T cell fraction (not recorded which). The DNA for the CDR3 is TGCAGCGTGAAGGATTCCGGGACAGATGCCTACGAGCAGTACTTC. This codes for CSVKDSGTDAYEQYF.